What follows are 23 T cell receptor beta chains derived from one specimen sequenced in a study of shared clonotypes between healthy human individuals. Some clones are missing from TCRdb's copy, which holds only in-frame ones; the method was immunoSEQ multiplex PCR. The sample lists a few million clones; over 90% were seen once. The sample was naive CD4+ T cells from PBMCs. Subset noted: CD45RA+ positively selected. These receptors were taken from a man in his late teens or twenties in good health. Some clones in this sample may be carry-over from other donors' samples.

This clone was recorded a few times. The chain joins TRBV10-3 to TRBJ1-2, with 8 bases matching TRBD1. CDR1 and CDR2 (germline): ENHRY, SYGVKD. The junction had 7 bases not matched to a gene; V was cut back by 3 bases and J by 7 bases. The CDR3 spans 14 residues. As DNA, the CDR3 is TGTGCCATCAGTGAAGTACAGGGGGAGAGTGGCTACACCTTC. This sequence encodes CAISEVQGESGYTF.

The chain joins TRBV7-2 to TRBJ1-1; TRBD1 might be the D (5 bases). Germline V lookup: CDR1 SGHTA, CDR2 FQGNSA. The V and J ends lost 0 bases and 4 bases respectively, with 15 bases between them. The CDR3 runs 16 residues. The CDR3 coding sequence is TGTGCCAGCAGCTTAGCGCGATGGGGGTTGGGCACTGAAGCTTTCTTT. This codes for CASSLARWGLGTEAFF.

The chain uses TRBV27 and TRBJ1-1; TRBD1 might be the D (5 bases). CDR1 and CDR2 from the germline V gene are MNHEY and SMNVEV (reference sequence). The CDR3 extends over 14 amino acids. V lost 8 bases, J lost 2 bases, and 15 bases lay in between. CDR3 sequence (DNA): TGTGCCAGCGGGACTCGGACGGGAAACACTGAAGCTTTCTTT. The encoded protein is CASGTRTGNTEAFF.

This clone has only one observation. V and J are TRBV6-5 and TRBJ1-1; the D is unclear. The V gene's germline CDR1 is MNHEY and CDR2 SVGAGI. The CDR3 is made up of 14 amino acids. Trimming stripped 6 bases from V and 0 bases from J, with 11 bases between. CDR3 sequence: CASRDGRMNTEAFF. The CDR3 DNA sequence: TGTGCCAGCAGGGATGGACGGATGAACACTGAAGCTTTCTTT.

This chain connects TRBV5-3 to TRBJ2-1; D is uncertain. TRBV5-3 is flagged as an ORF with uncertain function. Trimming cost V 5 bases and J 10 bases, with 16 bases left between them. The length of the CDR3 is 13 residues. This CDR3 reads CARRPLSMGEQFF. The DNA for the CDR3 is TGTGCCAGAAGGCCGCTGTCGATGGGAGAGCAGTTCTTC.

The chain's CDR3 is CAISRQGQSYSGANVLTF. For the CDR3, the DNA is TGTGCCATCAGTCGACAGGGTCAGAGTTACTCTGGGGCCAACGTCCTGACTTTC. This chain links TRBV10-3 with TRBJ2-6; 7 nucleotides agree with TRBD1. The CDR3 has 18 amino acids. V lost 5 bases to trimming and J lost 0 bases; unmatched junction nucleotides: 10. Per germline, CDR1 ENHRY and CDR2 SYGVKD.

V is TRBV4-1 and J is TRBJ2-7, with 12 bases matching TRBD2. Germline lookup yields CDR1 MGHRA and CDR2 YSYEKL. V lost 4 bases and J lost 7; bases outside the gene matches: 11. The CDR3 has 16 amino acids. The CDR3, as DNA: TGCGCCAGCAGCCCTTCCCTAGCGGGAGGGCCGTGGGAGCAGTACTTC. The encoded protein is CASSPSLAGGPWEQYF.

This clone appeared a single time. The genes are TRBV18 and TRBJ2-4; D remains unclear. V dropped 2 bases and J dropped 2 bases, with 7 bases sitting between them. This CDR3 has 14 residues. CDR1 and CDR2 (germline): KGHSH, LQKENI. CDR3 bases: TGTGCCAGCTCACCAGGATCACCCAAAAACATTCAGTACTTC. Translating it yields CASSPGSPKNIQYF. Full variable domain (missing parts from reference TRBV18 and TRBJ2-4): NAGVMQNPRHLVRRRGQEARLRCSPMKGHSHVYWYRQLPEEGLKFMVYLQKENIIDESGMPKERFSAEFPKEGPSILRIQQVVRGDSAAYFCASSPGSPKNIQYFGAGTRLSVL.

This clone was seen a few times. Within the sample, other DNA sequences also encode this same CDR3. This rearrangement joins TRBV28 to TRBJ2-7, with TRBD1 identical over 7 bases. CDR1 and CDR2 from the germline V gene are MDHEN and SYDVKM. The CDR3 length is 13 residues. The J segment lost 2 bases and the V segment lost 6 bases, leaving 4 bases of the junction unmatched. The CDR3 sequence: CASREDRPYEQYF. DNA of the CDR3: TGTGCCAGCAGAGAGGACAGGCCCTACGAGCAGTACTTC.

The V gene is TRBV19, the J gene TRBJ1-3; the D is unclear. The germline CDR1 and CDR2 sequences are LNHDA and SQIVND (reference sequence). The CDR3 extends over 16 amino acids. V was shortened by 3 bases and J by 4 bases, with 16 bases between the two germline ends. The CDR3 nucleotides read TGTGCCAGTAGTATGGTTACCTCAACGAGAGGAAACACCATATATTTT. Encoded protein: CASSMVTSTRGNTIYF.

This chain links TRBV30 with TRBJ2-1, with TRBD2 matching 8 bases. Trimming at V came to 1 base and at J to 6 bases, leaving 8 bases not matched to a gene. The germline V gene has CDR1 GTSNPN and CDR2 SVGIG (reference sequence). This CDR3 spans 15 amino acids. CDR3 sequence: CAWSAGLGVPNEQFF. Written as DNA, the CDR3 is TGTGCCTGGAGTGCGGGACTAGGGGTGCCCAATGAGCAGTTCTTC.

This sequence joins TRBV9 and TRBJ2-1; possible D gene TRBD1, 5 bases. V lost 7 bases, J lost 1 base, and 12 bases lay in between. The V gene's germline CDR1 is SGDLS and CDR2 YYNGEE. CDR3 length: 14 amino acids. The CDR3 is CASSIQGSYNEQFF. For the CDR3, the DNA is TGTGCCAGCTCTATCCAGGGTTCCTACAATGAGCAGTTCTTC.

CDR3 sequence: CASTLRGRTNEKLFF. The CDR3, as DNA: TGTGCCTCAACCTTGCGGGGGAGAACTAATGAAAAACTGTTTTTT. The V call is TRBV19, the J call TRBJ1-4, with D tentatively TRBD1 (5 bases). CDR3 length: 15 residues. In germline, CDR1 is LNHDA, CDR2 SQIVND (reference sequence). V lost 11 bases and J 1 base, leaving 17 bases between the germline ends.

In its sample, this clone was seen a few times. The chain employs TRBV7-9 and TRBJ1-2; D remains ambiguous. Per the germline V gene, CDR1 is SEHNR and CDR2 is FQNEAQ (reference sequence). This CDR3 comprises 13 residues. V was clipped by 7 bases and J by 8 bases, with 17 bases between them. The CDR3 nucleotides read TGTGCCAGCACCCTGGTGGGGAGGGAAGGCTACACCTTC. This translates into CASTLVGREGYTF. The full variable domain, its missing parts supplied by reference TRBV7-9 and TRBJ1-2, is DTGVSQNPRHKITKRGQNVTFRCDPISEHNRLYWYRQTLGQGPEFLTYFQNEAQLEKSRLLSDRFSAERPKGSFSTLEIQRTEQGDSAMYLCASTLVGREGYTFGSGTRLTVV.

Notes on this clone: A read error may produce the germline difference seen at one junction end. This chain's CDR3 is CASSFGTESYYEQFF. The CDR3 nucleotides read TGTGCCAGCAGCTTCGGGACGGAGAGCTACTATGAGCAGTTCTTC. The V and J genes are TRBV4-2 and TRBJ2-1; D may be TRBD1 or TRBD2 (5 bases each). Germline CDR1 LGHNA, CDR2 YNFKEQ. This CDR3 has 15 residues.

The J gene is TRBJ1-6, the V gene TRBV28; the match to TRBD1 covers 8 bases. After removal of 6 bases from V and 10 bases from J, the junction contained 5 bases not matched to a gene. The CDR3 is made up of 13 amino acids. The germline V gene has CDR1 MDHEN and CDR2 SYDVKM. The CDR3 region is CASRRTGQSPLHF. The CDR3 region has the DNA TGTGCCAGCAGGCGGACAGGGCAGTCACCCCTCCACTTT. The full variable domain, in which reference TRBV28 and TRBJ1-6 provide the parts outside the CDR3, is DVKVTQSSRYLVKRTGEKVFLECVQDMDHENMFWYRQDPGLGLRLIYFSYDVKMKEKGDIPEGYSVSREKKERFSLILESASTNQTSMYLCASRRTGQSPLHFGNGTRLTVT.

The chain links TRBV11-2 to TRBJ2-3; D gene uncertain. This CDR3 is 16 amino acids long. V shed 1 base and J shed 7 bases, with 18 bases lying between them. Looked up from germline, CDR1 is SGHAT and CDR2 is FQNNGV. This chain's CDR3 is CASSLVSGFARNTQYF. In nucleotides, the CDR3 is TGTGCCAGCAGCTTAGTTTCCGGATTCGCTAGAAATACGCAGTATTTT.

As to this clone: Distinct nucleotide sequences in the sample also encode this CDR3. This chain uses TRBV29-1 with TRBJ1-1; TRBD1 aligns across 9 bases. Trimming cost V 6 bases and J 0 bases; bases outside gene matches: 2. Germline loops: CDR1 SQVTM, CDR2 ANQGSEA. There are 13 residues in the CDR3. The CDR3 DNA follows: TGCAGCGTCGGGACAGGGATGAACACTGAAGCTTTCTTT. It yields the protein CSVGTGMNTEAFF.

This clone was picked up one time. The chain employs TRBV19 and TRBJ2-7; D is unresolved. Germline CDR1 reads LNHDA; CDR2 reads SQIVND (reference sequence). CDR3 length: 15 amino acids. Trimming removed 1 base at V and 0 bases at J, with 10 bases between. Written as DNA, the CDR3 is TGTGCCAGTAGTATAGCCACCTCGGGCTCCTACGAGCAGTACTTC. It codes for CASSIATSGSYEQYF. Looking up the rest from reference TRBV19 and TRBJ2-7 gives the full variable domain: DGGITQSPKYLFRKEGQNVTLSCEQNLNHDAMYWYRQDPGQGLRLIYYSQIVNDFQKGDIAEGYSVSREKKESFPLTVTSAQKNPTAFYLCASSIATSGSYEQYFGPGTRLTVT.

Details on this clone: This specimen includes other DNA sequences encoding the same CDR3. This chain joins TRBV9 and TRBJ2-1; 7 bases match TRBD2. The CDR3 spans 15 residues. In germline, CDR1 is SGDLS, CDR2 YYNGEE. J lost 4 bases, V lost 2 bases, and 6 bases had no gene match. The CDR3 loop reads CASSVGPSGYNEQFF. CDR3 nucleotides: TGTGCCAGCAGCGTGGGGCCTAGCGGATACAATGAGCAGTTCTTC.

The CDR3 loop is CASSIGQPSSTDTQYF. CDR3 nucleotides: TGTGCCAGTAGTATAGGCCAACCGTCGAGCACAGATACGCAGTATTTT. The chain uses TRBV19 and TRBJ2-3, with D unresolved. V lost 1 base and J 0 bases, leaving 11 bases between the germline ends. From germline, CDR1 is LNHDA and CDR2 SQIVND (reference sequence). The CDR3 runs 16 residues.

Concerning this clone: This same CDR3 is encoded by further DNA sequences in the sample. The chain has TRBV7-9 and TRBJ1-2; no clear D gene. This CDR3 is built from 12 residues. Germline-derived CDR1 and CDR2 are SEHNR and FQNEAQ (reference sequence). Trimming removed 1 base from V and 8 bases from J, with 8 bases in between. This CDR3 reads CASSLEDRGYTF. The CDR3 coding sequence is TGTGCCAGCAGCTTAGAGGATCGGGGCTACACCTTC.

The chain combines TRBV5-1 with TRBJ2-3; possible D gene TRBD1, 6 bases. Trimming pared 2 bases from V and 5 bases from J, leaving 15 bases between. The CDR3 runs to 15 residues. CDR1 and CDR2 (germline): SGHRS, YFSETQ. CDR3 sequence (DNA): TGCGCCAGCAGCTTCGGGGCAGGGGTGGGAGATACGCAGTATTTT. Amino acids: CASSFGAGVGDTQYF.